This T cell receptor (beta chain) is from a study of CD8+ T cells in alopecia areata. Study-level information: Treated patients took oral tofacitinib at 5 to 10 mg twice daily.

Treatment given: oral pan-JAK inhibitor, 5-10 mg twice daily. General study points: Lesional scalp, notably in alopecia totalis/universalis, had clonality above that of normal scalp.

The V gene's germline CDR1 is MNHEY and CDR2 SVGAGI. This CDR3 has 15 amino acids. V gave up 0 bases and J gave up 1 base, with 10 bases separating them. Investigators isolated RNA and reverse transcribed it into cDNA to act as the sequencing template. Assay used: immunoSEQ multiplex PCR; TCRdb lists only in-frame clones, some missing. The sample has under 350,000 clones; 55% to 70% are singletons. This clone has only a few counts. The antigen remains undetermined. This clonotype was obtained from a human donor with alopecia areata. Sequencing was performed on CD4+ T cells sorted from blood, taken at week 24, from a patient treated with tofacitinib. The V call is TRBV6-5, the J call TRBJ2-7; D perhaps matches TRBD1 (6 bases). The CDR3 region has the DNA TGTGCCAGCAGTTACTCGACAGGAGAGTCCTACGAGCAGTACTTC. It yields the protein CASSYSTGESYEQYF.